This T cell receptor (beta chain) was recorded in a study of neurological immune-mediated disorders. 5'RACE generated cDNA with 10-nucleotide random UMIs. From the 5' RACE reads, TCRdb called clonotypes with MiXCR, one entry per CDR3 protein. The sample has 69,000 or so distinct CDR3 sequences, roughly 4.5% seen once. Regarding the study as a whole: The multiple sclerosis repertoire cluster had no clinical or MRI correlate.

The ends were cut back, 3 bases at V and 2 bases at J, with 14 bases in the middle. The CDR3 is 15 residues long. Germline lookup yields CDR1 KGHSH and CDR2 LQKENI. Libraries used 2 million unsorted PBMCs kept frozen in RNAlater. This clonotype was seen at least ten times. Antigen unknown. J is TRBJ2-7 and V is TRBV18, with a weak D call TRBD1 (6 bases). The sequence derives from a woman in her 70s with multiple sclerosis. Specimen: PBMCs. CDR3 bases: TGTGCCAGCTCACCTAGCAGGGGAGATACCTACGAGCAGTACTTC. This translates into CASSPSRGDTYEQYF. Variable domain in full (rest from reference TRBV18 and TRBJ2-7): NAGVMQNPRHLVRRRGQEARLRCSPMKGHSHVYWYRQLPEEGLKFMVYLQKENIIDESGMPKERFSAEFPKEGPSILRIQQVVRGDSAAYFCASSPSRGDTYEQYFGPGTRLTVT.